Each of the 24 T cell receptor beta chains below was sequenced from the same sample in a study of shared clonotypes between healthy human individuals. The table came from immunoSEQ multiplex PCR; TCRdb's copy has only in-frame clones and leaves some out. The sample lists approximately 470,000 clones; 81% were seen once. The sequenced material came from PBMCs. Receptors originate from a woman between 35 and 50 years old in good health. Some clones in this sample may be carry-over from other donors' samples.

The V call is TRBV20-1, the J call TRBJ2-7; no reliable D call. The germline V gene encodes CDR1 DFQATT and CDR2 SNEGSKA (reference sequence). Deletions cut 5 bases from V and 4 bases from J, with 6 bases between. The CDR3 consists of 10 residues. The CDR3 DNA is TGCAGTGCTTCGATTTACGAGCAGTACTTC. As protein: CSASIYEQYF.

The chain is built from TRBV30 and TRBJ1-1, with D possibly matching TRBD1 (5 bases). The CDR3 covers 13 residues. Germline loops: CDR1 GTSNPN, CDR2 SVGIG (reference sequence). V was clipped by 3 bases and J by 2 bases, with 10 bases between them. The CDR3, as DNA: TGTGCCTGGAGCCTCGACAGAAACACTGAAGCTTTCTTT. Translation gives CAWSLDRNTEAFF.

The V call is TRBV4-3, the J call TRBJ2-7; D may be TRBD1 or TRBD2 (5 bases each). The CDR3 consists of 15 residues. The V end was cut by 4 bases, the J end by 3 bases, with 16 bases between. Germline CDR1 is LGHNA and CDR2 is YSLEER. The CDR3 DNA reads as TGCGCCAGCAGCCGAGCCTACGGGACCGTCTACGAGCAGTACTTC. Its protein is CASSRAYGTVYEQYF.

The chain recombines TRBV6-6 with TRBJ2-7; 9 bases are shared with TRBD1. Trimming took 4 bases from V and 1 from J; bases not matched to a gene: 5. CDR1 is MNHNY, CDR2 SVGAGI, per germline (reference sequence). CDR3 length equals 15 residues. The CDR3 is CASSFEGQGSYEQYF. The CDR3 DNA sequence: TGTGCCAGCAGTTTTGAGGGACAGGGATCCTACGAGCAGTACTTC.

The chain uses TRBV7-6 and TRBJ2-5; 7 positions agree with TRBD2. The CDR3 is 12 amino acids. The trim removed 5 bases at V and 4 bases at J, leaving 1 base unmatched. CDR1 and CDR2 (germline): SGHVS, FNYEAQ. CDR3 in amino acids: CASSRTRETQYF. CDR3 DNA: TGTGCCAGCAGCCGGACTAGAGAGACCCAGTACTTC.

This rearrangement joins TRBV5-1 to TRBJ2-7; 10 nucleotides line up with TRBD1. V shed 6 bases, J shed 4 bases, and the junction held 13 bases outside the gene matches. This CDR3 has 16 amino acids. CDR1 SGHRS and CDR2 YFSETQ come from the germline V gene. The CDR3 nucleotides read TGCGCCAGCAAACTTAATTCCGGGACAGGGGATTACGAGCAGTACTTC. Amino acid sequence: CASKLNSGTGDYEQYF. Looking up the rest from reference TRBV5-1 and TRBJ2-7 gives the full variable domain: KAGVTQTPRYLIKTRGQQVTLSCSPISGHRSVSWYQQTPGQGLQFLFEYFSETQRNKGNFPGRFSGRQFSNSRSEMNVSTLELGDSALYLCASKLNSGTGDYEQYFGPGTRLTVT.

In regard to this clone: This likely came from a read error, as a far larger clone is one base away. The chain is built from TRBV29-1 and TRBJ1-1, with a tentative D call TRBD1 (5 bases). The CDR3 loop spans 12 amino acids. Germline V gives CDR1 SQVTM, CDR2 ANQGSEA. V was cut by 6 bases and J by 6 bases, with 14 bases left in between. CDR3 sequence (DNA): TGCAGCGTCGGGGACGGCCCGGCTGAAGCTTTCTTT. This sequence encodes CSVGDGPAEAFF.

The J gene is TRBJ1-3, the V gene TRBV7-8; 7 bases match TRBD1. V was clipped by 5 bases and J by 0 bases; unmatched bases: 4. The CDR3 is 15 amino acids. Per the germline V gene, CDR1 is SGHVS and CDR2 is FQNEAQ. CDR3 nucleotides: TGTGCCAGCAGCCGGGACAGCTACTCTGGAAACACCATATATTTT. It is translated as CASSRDSYSGNTIYF.

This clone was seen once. The CDR3 loop reads CASSVTGQTGELFF. In DNA, the CDR3 is TGTGCCAGCAGTGTGACAGGCCAAACCGGGGAGCTGTTTTTT. This sequence joins TRBV6-5 and TRBJ2-2, with a tentative D call TRBD1 (6 bases). Germline CDR1 reads MNHEY; CDR2 reads SVGAGI. Trimming removed 5 bases from V and 5 bases from J, with 12 bases in between. This CDR3 spans 14 amino acids.

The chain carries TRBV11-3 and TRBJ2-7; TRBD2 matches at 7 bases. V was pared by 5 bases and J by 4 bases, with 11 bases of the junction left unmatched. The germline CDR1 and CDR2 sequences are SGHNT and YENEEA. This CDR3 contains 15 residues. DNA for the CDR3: TGTGCCAGCAGCCGGGGGGACTCGGAATTTTACGAGCAGTACTTC. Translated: CASSRGDSEFYEQYF.

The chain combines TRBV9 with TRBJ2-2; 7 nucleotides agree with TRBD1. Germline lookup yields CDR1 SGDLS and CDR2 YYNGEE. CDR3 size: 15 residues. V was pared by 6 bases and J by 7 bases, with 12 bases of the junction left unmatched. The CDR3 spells CASTPGQTNFGELFF. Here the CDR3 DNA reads TGTGCCAGCACCCCGGGACAGACTAATTTCGGGGAGCTGTTTTTT. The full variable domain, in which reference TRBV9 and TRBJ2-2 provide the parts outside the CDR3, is DSGVTQTPKHLITATGQRVTLRCSPRSGDLSVYWYQQSLDQGLQFLIQYYNGEERAKGNILERFSAQQFPDLHSELNLSSLELGDSALYFCASTPGQTNFGELFFGEGSRLTVL.

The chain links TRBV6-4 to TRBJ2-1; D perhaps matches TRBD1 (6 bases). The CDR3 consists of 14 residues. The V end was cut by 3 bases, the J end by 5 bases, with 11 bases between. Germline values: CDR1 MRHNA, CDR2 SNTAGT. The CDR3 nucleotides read TGTGCCAGCAGTGAGAAGGGGGTAGACAATGAGCAGTTCTTC. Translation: CASSEKGVDNEQFF.

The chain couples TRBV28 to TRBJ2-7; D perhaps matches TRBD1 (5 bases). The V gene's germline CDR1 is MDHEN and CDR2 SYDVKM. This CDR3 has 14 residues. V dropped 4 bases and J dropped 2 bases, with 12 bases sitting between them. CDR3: CASSSGQQPYEQYF. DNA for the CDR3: TGTGCCAGCAGTTCAGGGCAGCAACCCTACGAGCAGTACTTC.

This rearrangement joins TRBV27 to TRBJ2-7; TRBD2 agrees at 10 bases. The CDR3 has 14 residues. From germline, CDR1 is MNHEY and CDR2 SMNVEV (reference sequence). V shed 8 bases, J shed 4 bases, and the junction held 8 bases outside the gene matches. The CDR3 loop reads CASGLSGRLYEQYF. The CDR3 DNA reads TGTGCCAGCGGCCTTAGCGGGAGGTTGTACGAGCAGTACTTC.

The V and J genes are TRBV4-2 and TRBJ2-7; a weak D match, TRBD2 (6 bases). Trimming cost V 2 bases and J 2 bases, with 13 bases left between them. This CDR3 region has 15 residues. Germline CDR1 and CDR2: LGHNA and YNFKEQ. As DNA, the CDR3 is TGTGCCAGCAGCCAATCTAGCGCGACACCCTACGAGCAGTACTTC. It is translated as CASSQSSATPYEQYF.

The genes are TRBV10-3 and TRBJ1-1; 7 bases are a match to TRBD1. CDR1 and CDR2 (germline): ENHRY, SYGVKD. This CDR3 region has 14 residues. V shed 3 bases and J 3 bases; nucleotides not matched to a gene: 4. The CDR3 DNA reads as TGTGCCATCAGTGACCGGGACAGAGACACTGAAGCTTTCTTT. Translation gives CAISDRDRDTEAFF.

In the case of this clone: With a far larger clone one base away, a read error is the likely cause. The chain's CDR3 is CASSQYRAASSTDTQYF. The CDR3 DNA reads TGTGCCAGCAGCCAATATCGGGCTGCATCTAGCACAGATACGCAGTATTTT. The chain couples TRBV4-2 to TRBJ2-3; D uncertain. Trimming pared 2 bases from V and 0 bases from J, leaving 15 bases between. From germline, CDR1 is LGHNA and CDR2 YNFKEQ. CDR3 length equals 17 residues.

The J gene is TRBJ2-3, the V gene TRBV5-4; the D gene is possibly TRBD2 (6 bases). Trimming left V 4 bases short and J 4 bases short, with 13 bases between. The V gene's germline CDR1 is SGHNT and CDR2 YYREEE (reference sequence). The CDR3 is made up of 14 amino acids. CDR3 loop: CASSPGRDSDTQYF. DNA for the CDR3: TGTGCCAGCAGCCCTGGCCGGGACTCAGATACGCAGTATTTT.

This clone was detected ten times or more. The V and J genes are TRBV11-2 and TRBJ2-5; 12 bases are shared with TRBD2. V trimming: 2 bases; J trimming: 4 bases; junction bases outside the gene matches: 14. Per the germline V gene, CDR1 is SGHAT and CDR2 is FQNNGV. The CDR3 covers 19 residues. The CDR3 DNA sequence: TGTGCCAGCAGCTTAAGGGGCCCCCGGACTAGCGGGACTCGAGAGACCCAGTACTTC. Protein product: CASSLRGPRTSGTRETQYF.

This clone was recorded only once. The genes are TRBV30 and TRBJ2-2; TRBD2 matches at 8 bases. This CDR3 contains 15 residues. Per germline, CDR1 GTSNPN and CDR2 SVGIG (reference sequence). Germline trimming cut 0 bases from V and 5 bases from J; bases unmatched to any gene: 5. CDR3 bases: TGTGCCTGGAGTGTACTGGCTAGCGGGACCGGGGAGCTGTTTTTT. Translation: CAWSVLASGTGELFF.

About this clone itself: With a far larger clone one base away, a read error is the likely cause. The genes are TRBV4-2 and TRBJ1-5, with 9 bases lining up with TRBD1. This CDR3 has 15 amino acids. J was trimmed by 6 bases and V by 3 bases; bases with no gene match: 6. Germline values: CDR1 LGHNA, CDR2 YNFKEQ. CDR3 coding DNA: TGTGCCAGCAGCCAGGACGGACAGGGGAGTCAGCCCCAGCATTTT. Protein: CASSQDGQGSQPQHF.

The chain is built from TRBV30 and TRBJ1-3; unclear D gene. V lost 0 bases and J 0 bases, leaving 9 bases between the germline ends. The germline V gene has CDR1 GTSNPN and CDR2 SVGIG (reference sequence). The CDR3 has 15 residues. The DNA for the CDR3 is TGTGCCTGGAGTGTACTAATGAGCTCTGGAAACACCATATATTTT. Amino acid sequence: CAWSVLMSSGNTIYF.

In nucleotides, the CDR3 is TGTGCCAGCAGTTCTCCCAGGGGCTCGGGGAGCACTGAAGCTTTCTTT. Residues: CASSSPRGSGSTEAFF. The chain joins TRBV27 to TRBJ1-1; D is perhaps TRBD1 (6 bases). The CDR3 extends over 16 amino acids. Germline V CDR1 and CDR2: MNHEY, SMNVEV (reference sequence). V was clipped by 4 bases and J by 4 bases, with 19 bases between them.

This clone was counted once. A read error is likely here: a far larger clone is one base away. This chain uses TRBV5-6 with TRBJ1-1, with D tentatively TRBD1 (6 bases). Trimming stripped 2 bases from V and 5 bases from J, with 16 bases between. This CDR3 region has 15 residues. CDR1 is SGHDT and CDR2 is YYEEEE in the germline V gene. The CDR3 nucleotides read TGTGCCAGCAGCTTATTACGGGGGGCTGGGACTGAAGCTTTCTTT. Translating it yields CASSLLRGAGTEAFF.